This T cell receptor (beta chain) was captured by sequencing in a study of human T cells and chemical hapten exposure. Study information: 0.01% DPC was applied to the upper back in patch tests, which were read at 6 days.

TCRdb recomputed calls from the RACE reads with MiXCR, one row per CDR3 protein. Of 40,000 to 65,000 distinct CDR3 sequences in the sample, roughly 11% were seen once. The time point is: patch test 1, 2 weeks after DPC sensitization. Treatment specified: therapeutic diphenylcyclopropenone sensitization with weekly scalp DPC. Total RNA came from unfractionated whole blood. The CDR3 extends over 13 amino acids. Germline CDR1 SEHNR, CDR2 FQNEAQ (reference sequence). Unmatched junction bases numbered 1, after V lost 4 bases and J lost 4 bases. This clonotype was seen ten or more times. Sequencing was performed on whole blood, taken in connection with sensitization to the hapten diphenylcyclopropenone (DPC). The V call is TRBV7-9, the J call TRBJ2-1; the match to TRBD1 covers 7 bases. This TCR derives from a woman aged 40 to 50 with alopecia areata. Some clones in this sample may be carry-over from other donors' samples. The CDR3 DNA reads as TGTGCCAGCAGCTGGGGACAGTACAATGAGCAGTTCTTC. Translated, it gives CASSWGQYNEQFF.